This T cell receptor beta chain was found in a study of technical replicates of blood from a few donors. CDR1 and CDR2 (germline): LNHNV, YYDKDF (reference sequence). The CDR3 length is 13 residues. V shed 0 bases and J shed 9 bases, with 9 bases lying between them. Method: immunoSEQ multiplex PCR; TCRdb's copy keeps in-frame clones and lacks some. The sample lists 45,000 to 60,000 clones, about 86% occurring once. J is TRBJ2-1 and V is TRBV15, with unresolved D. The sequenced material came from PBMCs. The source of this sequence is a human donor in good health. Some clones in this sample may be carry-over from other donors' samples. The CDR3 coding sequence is TGTGCCACCAGCAGAGACCTAGTTGCTGAGCAGTTCTTC. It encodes CATSRDLVAEQFF.